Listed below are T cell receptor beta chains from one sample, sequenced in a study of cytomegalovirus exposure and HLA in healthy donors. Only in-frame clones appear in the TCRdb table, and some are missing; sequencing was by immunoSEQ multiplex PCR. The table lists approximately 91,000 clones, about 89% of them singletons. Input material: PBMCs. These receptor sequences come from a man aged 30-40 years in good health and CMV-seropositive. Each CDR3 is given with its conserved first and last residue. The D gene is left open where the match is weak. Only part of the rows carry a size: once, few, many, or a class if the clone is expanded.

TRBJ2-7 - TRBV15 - TGTGCCACCAGCAGAGACCTAGGAGGGCCCCTCTACTACGAGCAGTACTTC CATSRDLGGPLYYEQYF
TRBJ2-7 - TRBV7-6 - TGTGCCAGCAGCAGTGGACAGGGAGGGAACTACGAGCAGTACTTC CASSSGQGGNYEQYF
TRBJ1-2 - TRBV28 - TGTGCCAGCAATACAGTGGGCGCCGCCTCTAACTATGGCTACACCTTC CASNTVGAASNYGYTF
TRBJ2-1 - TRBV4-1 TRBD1 TGCGCCAGCGGACCGCCGGACAGGGCTTACAATGAGCAGTTCTTC CASGPPDRAYNEQFF
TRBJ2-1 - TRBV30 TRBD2 TGTGCCTGGAATAGCGGGAGGGACAATGAGCAGTTCTTC CAWNSGRDNEQFF
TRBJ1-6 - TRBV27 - TGTGCCAGCAGTTTATCGAGTCGGTATTCACCCCTCCACTTT CASSLSSRYSPLHF
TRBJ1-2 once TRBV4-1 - TGCGCCAGCAGCCAACAGACAGGATTCTATGGCTACACCTTC CASSQQTGFYGYTF
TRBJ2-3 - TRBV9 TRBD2 TGTGCCAGCGGCCGCGGCGGGAGCTCAGATACGCAGTATTTT CASGRGGSSDTQYF
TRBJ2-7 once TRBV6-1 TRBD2 TGTGCCAGCAGCCCCTGGGGGGGGGACTACGAGCAGTACTTC CASSPWGGDYEQYF
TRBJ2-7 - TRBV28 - TGTGCCAGCACTTGGGGGGTAAGATCCTACGAGCAGTACTTC CASTWGVRSYEQYF
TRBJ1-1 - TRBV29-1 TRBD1 TGCAGCGTTGAACTGTCAGGGGGACATTCAGCTTTCTTT CSVELSGGHSAFF
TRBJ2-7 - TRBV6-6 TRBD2 TGTGCCAGCAGTGAGACTAGCGGGATATACGAGCAGTACTTC CASSETSGIYEQYF
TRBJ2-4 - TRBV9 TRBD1 TGTGCCAGCAGCGTAACCCGCGGGGGACAGGGGGCCAAAAACATTCAGTACTTC CASSVTRGGQGAKNIQYF
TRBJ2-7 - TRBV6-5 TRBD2 TGTGCCAGCAGGACGGGACTAGCGTTCCACGAGCAGTACTTC CASRTGLAFHEQYF